This TCR beta chain was obtained from a study of blood T cell repertoires in COVID-19. Study summary: Both acute and convalescent COVID-19 samples were obtained from the United States, Italy and Spain. Sources were T cells, B-cell-depleted T cells, or PBMCs; the material itself was cDNA or gDNA.

Authors' processing steps: The authors estimated nucleated cell counts from reference gene primer amplification. The repertoire was sequenced with immunoSEQ multiplex PCR; TCRdb's copy has only in-frame clones and lacks some. That table is the source of V, J and clone size, and D and trimming were worked out from the DNA. This repertoire shows about 210,000 clones, almost 85% found once; its top ten account for approximately 8%. This clone was observed a handful of times. CDR3 length equals 13 residues. Germline V gives CDR1 LNHNV, CDR2 YYDKDF (reference sequence). The V gene lost 0 bases and the J gene lost 7 bases, with 9 bases spanning the gap.

The rearrangement uses TRBV15 and TRBJ1-2; unclear D gene. This clonotype was obtained from a woman aged 45 to 65 with active or convalescent COVID-19. The specimen sequenced was peripheral blood. The CDR3 DNA is TGTGCCACCAGCAGAGATAGTGCGGGTGGCTACACCTTC. Amino acid sequence: CATSRDSAGGYTF.